This is a list of T cell receptor beta chains from one sample in a study of blood T cell repertoires in COVID-19. The assay was immunoSEQ multiplex PCR, and TCRdb's table has in-frame clones only and misses some. The top ten clones hold around 10% of a sample with fewer than 55,000 clones, around 65% of them seen once. The sequencing input was peripheral blood. Every receptor here comes from an older woman with acute or convalescent COVID-19. The CDR3 runs from the conserved cysteine through the conserved F or W. A D gene is named only where the DNA matches it firmly. Some rows mark clone size as missing; the rest say once, few, many or name a class of expanded clone.

v_call,j_call,d_call,clone_size,cdr3_nt,cdr3_aa
TRBV7-2,TRBJ1-6,TRBD1,NA,TGTGCCAGCAGCTTACGGGGACAGGGAGATTCACCCCTCCACTTT,CASSLRGQGDSPLHF
TRBV14,TRBJ1-1,NA,once,TGTGCCAGCAGCCCCGGGACATCCTTGAACACTGAAGCTTTCTTT,CASSPGTSLNTEAFF
TRBV6-5,TRBJ2-5,NA,NA,TGTGCCAGCAGAACCGGGACTTCCGAAGAGACCCAGTACTTC,CASRTGTSEETQYF
TRBV6-5,TRBJ2-1,TRBD2,NA,TGTGCCAGCAGTCCCGGGGCTAGCGGGTGGGGTGAGCAGTTCTTC,CASSPGASGWGEQFF
TRBV3-1/TRBV3-2,TRBJ2-5,TRBD2,NA,TGTGCCAGCAGCCCCGAGCTAGCGGGGGAGCCCCCAGAGACCCAGTACTTC,CASSPELAGEPPETQYF
TRBV4-3,TRBJ2-1,NA,NA,TGCGCCAGCAGCCAAGCCAGGGTTTACAATGAGCAGTTCTTC,CASSQARVYNEQFF
TRBV2,TRBJ1-4,NA,once,TGTGCCAGCAGTAAATTCACCGGGACAACTAATGAAAAACTGTTTTTT,CASSKFTGTTNEKLFF
TRBV12-3/TRBV12-4,TRBJ2-1,NA,NA,TGTGCCAGCAGTTATCGGTACAATGAGCAGTTCTTC,CASSYRYNEQFF
TRBV7-2,TRBJ2-7,TRBD2,NA,TGTGCCAGCAGCTTAGACGCTAGCGGGTCCTCGCGACAGTACTTC,CASSLDASGSSRQYF
TRBV10-3,TRBJ1-1,TRBD1,few,TGTGCCATCTCTGGACAGGGGAACACTGAAGCTTTCTTT,CAISGQGNTEAFF
TRBV9,TRBJ2-1,NA,few,TGTGCCAGCAGCGTAGGCAGCGGCGGCTACAATGAGCAGTTCTTC,CASSVGSGGYNEQFF
TRBV7-3,TRBJ2-7,NA,few,TGTGCCAGCAGCTCAGACAGGCGCTACGAGCAGTACTTC,CASSSDRRYEQYF
TRBV27,TRBJ1-1,TRBD1,NA,TGTGCCAGCAGTCCGCGGACAGGGGGGGTGGTAAACACTGAAGCTTTCTTT,CASSPRTGGVVNTEAFF
TRBV7-8,TRBJ2-5,NA,NA,TGTGCCAGCAGCGAACGCCGGTCGGTCGCGGGGAGGCGAGAGACCCAGTACTTC,CASSERRSVAGRRETQYF
TRBV28,TRBJ2-2,TRBD2,few,TGTGCCAGCAGTCCCGGGACTAGCGGGAGGTTTGGCGGGGAGCTGTTTTTT,CASSPGTSGRFGGELFF
TRBV6-5,TRBJ1-2,TRBD1,NA,TGTGCCAGCACCTTACGGGAGGGGGCAAAGGGCTACACCTTC,CASTLREGAKGYTF
TRBV10-3,TRBJ2-5,TRBD2,NA,TGTGCCATCAGTGATATAGCGGGGGGGCCTGTTGGAGAGACCCAGTACTTC,CAISDIAGGPVGETQYF
TRBV6-6,TRBJ2-3,TRBD2,NA,TGTGCCAGCAGTCCCTCTGGTCGCGGGGGAAGCACAGATACGCAGTATTTT,CASSPSGRGGSTDTQYF
TRBV27,TRBJ1-2,NA,NA,TGTGCCAGCAGACCCACAGGGCCCTATGGCTACACCTTC,CASRPTGPYGYTF
TRBV11-2,TRBJ1-2,TRBD1,NA,TGTGCCAGCAGCTTAGACGCCCCCCCCAGGACAGGGGGCGTGGGCTACACCTTC,CASSLDAPPRTGGVGYTF
TRBV12-3/TRBV12-4,TRBJ1-4,NA,few,TGTGCCAGCAGCCCACAGGGAGGGGAAAAACTGTTTTTT,CASSPQGGEKLFF
TRBV12-2,TRBJ2-7,NA,few,TGTGCAAGTCCCGGGACAGGGGGAGACCACGAGCAGTACTTC,CASPGTGGDHEQYF
TRBV2,TRBJ2-2,TRBD1,NA,TGTGCCAGCAGTACAGGGGCCGGGGAGCTGTTTTTT,CASSTGAGELFF
TRBV29-1,TRBJ2-2,TRBD2,NA,TGCAGCGTGCAGCGGGGGAACACCGGGGAGCTGTTTTTT,CSVQRGNTGELFF
TRBV4-1,TRBJ1-5,NA,NA,TGCGCCAGCAGCCAAGAGCGTGACAATCAGCCCCAGCATTTT,CASSQERDNQPQHF
TRBV24-1,TRBJ1-5,NA,NA,TGTGCCACCAGTGATGGGGGGAGCCAGCCCCAGCATTTT,CATSDGGSQPQHF
TRBV3-1/TRBV3-2,TRBJ1-5,NA,NA,TGTGCCAGCAGCCTCGGGACATTGGGAAATCAGCCCCAGCATTTT,CASSLGTLGNQPQHF
TRBV18,TRBJ2-2,TRBD1,NA,TGTGCCAGCTCACCACCGGGGACAGGGGTCACCGGGGAGCTGTTTTTT,CASSPPGTGVTGELFF
TRBV30,TRBJ2-1,NA,NA,TGTGCCTGGAGGGCAGGGGCCCCCGGGAATGAGCAGTTCTTC,CAWRAGAPGNEQFF
TRBV7-9,TRBJ1-2,NA,NA,TGTGCCAGCAGCTTAGGTCTTGGGGGGAAATATGGCTACACCTTC,CASSLGLGGKYGYTF
TRBV7-9,TRBJ2-2,TRBD1,NA,TGTGCCAGCAGGCCCGGGACAGCGAACACCGGGGAGCTGTTTTTT,CASRPGTANTGELFF
TRBV7-3,TRBJ2-1,NA,few,TGTGCCAGCAGCTTAGGGGCAGGGGCCTACAATGAGCAGTTCTTC,CASSLGAGAYNEQFF
TRBV29-1,TRBJ2-7,NA,once,TGCAGCGTCGCCCAGCGCCGGCAGGGGTTGGTGGACCAGTACTTC,CSVAQRRQGLVDQYF
TRBV19,TRBJ1-3,NA,few,TGTGCCCTAGGGGGAAAGGGAAACACCATATATTTT,CALGGKGNTIYF
TRBV6-5,TRBJ2-5,TRBD2,few,TGTGCCAGCATCCTGCTAGCGGGACAAGAGACCCAGTACTTC,CASILLAGQETQYF
TRBV6-5,TRBJ1-5,NA,NA,TGTGCCAGCAGCCAGGGCCGGGGGCAGCCCCAGCATTTT,CASSQGRGQPQHF
TRBV7-3,TRBJ2-1,NA,many,TGTGCCAGCAGCTTAGAGGCCAGCTCCTACAATGAGCAGTTCTTC,CASSLEASSYNEQFF
TRBV2,TRBJ2-2,NA,NA,TGTGCCAGCAGTGTCGAACAGGGTTTCACCGGGGAGCTGTTTTTT,CASSVEQGFTGELFF
TRBV19,TRBJ2-5,NA,NA,TGTGCCGCAGGATCAGGAGAGACCCAGTACTTC,CAAGSGETQYF
TRBV9,TRBJ2-1,TRBD1,NA,TGTGCCAGCAGCGTATTAGGACAGGGTGATTATGAGCAGTTCTTC,CASSVLGQGDYEQFF
TRBV7-8,TRBJ2-4,NA,NA,TGTGCCAGCAGCTTGGTTGGGGGGGGGCACCTAGCCAAAAACATTCAGTACTTC,CASSLVGGGHLAKNIQYF
TRBV5-6,TRBJ1-3,NA,NA,TGTGCCAGCAGCTTTGACACAGGGATCCTGGGAGGAAACACCATATATTTT,CASSFDTGILGGNTIYF
TRBV3-1/TRBV3-2,TRBJ2-7,TRBD1,NA,TGTGCCAGCAGCCCCGGACAGGGCTTGGGGGAGCAGTACTTC,CASSPGQGLGEQYF
TRBV30,TRBJ2-2,NA,NA,TGTGCCTGGAGAGGTTTAGGTCGAGCGTCTGGGGAGCTGTTTTTT,CAWRGLGRASGELFF
TRBV7-9,TRBJ1-2,TRBD1,NA,TGTGCCAGCAGCCGGGACAGTGACTACGGCTACACCTTC,CASSRDSDYGYTF
TRBV4-1,TRBJ2-7,NA,NA,TGCGCCAGCAGCCAAGAAGTGAGCTACGAGCAGTACTTC,CASSQEVSYEQYF
TRBV2,TRBJ1-6,TRBD1,NA,TGTGCCAGCAGTGAAGTTCCCGCCGGGACAGCAAGGTCACCCCTCCACTTT,CASSEVPAGTARSPLHF
TRBV19,TRBJ2-5,NA,NA,TGTGCCAGTAGTATAGCGGCCCAGGGAACCCAGTACTTC,CASSIAAQGTQYF
TRBV5-1,TRBJ1-6,TRBD1,NA,TGCGCCAGCAGCCTCGGGCCTACAGGGGGGAGCTCCTATAATTCACCCCTCCACTTT,CASSLGPTGGSSYNSPLHF
TRBV5-6,TRBJ2-5,TRBD1,NA,TGTGCCAGCAGCCCAACCGGGACAGGCTACCAAGAGACCCAGTACTTC,CASSPTGTGYQETQYF